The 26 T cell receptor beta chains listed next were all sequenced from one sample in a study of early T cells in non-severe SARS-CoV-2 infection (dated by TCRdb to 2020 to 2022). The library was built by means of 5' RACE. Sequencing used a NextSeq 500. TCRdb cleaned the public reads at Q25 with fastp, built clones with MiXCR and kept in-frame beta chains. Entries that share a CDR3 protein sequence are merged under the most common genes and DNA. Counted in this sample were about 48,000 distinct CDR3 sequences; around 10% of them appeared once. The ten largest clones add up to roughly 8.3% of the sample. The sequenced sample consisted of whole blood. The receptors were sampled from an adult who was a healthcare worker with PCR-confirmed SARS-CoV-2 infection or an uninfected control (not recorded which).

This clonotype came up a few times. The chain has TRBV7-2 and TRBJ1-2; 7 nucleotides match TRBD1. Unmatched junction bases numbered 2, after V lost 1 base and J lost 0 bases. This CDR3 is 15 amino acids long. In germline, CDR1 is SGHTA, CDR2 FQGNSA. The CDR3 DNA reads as TGTGCCAGCAGCTTAGGGACAGGCCCTAACTATGGCTACACCTTC. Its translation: CASSLGTGPNYGYTF.

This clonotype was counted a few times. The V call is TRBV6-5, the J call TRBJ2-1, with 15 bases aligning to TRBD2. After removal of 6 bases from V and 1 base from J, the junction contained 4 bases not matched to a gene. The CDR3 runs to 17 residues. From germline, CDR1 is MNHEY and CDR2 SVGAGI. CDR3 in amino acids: CASRLGLAGGSYNEQFF. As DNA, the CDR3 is TGTGCCAGCAGACTTGGACTAGCGGGAGGGTCCTACAATGAGCAGTTCTTC.

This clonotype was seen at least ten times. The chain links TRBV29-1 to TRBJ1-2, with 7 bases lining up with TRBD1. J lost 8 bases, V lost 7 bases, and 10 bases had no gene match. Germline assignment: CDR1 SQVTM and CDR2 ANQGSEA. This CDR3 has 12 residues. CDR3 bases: TGCAGCGCCCACGCGGGACAGTACGGCTACACCTTC. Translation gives CSAHAGQYGYTF.

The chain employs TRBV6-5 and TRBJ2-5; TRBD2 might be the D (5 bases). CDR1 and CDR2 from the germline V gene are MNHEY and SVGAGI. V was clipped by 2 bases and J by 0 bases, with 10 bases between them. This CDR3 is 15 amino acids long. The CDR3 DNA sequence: TGTGCCAGCAGTTACATGGACGGGAACCAAGAGACCCAGTACTTC. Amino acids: CASSYMDGNQETQYF.

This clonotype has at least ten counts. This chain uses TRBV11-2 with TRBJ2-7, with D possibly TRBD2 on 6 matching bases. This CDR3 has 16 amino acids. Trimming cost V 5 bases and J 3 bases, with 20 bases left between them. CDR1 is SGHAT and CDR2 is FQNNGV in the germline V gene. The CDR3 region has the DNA TGTGCCAGCAGCCCCGTTAGCGGCGGTCGTCTCTACGAGCAGTACTTC. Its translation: CASSPVSGGRLYEQYF.

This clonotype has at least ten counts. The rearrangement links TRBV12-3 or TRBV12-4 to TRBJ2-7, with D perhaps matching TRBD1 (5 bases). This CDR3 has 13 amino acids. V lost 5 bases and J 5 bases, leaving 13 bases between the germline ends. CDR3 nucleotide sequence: TGTGCCAGCAGTCGGGCAGGGCTGGACGAGCAGTACTTC. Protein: CASSRAGLDEQYF.

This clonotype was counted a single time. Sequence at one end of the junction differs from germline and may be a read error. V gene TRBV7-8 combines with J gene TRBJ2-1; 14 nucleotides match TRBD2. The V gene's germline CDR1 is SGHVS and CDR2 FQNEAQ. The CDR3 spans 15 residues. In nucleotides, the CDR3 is TGTTCCAGCAGCCATGGACTAGCGGGAGGCCGTGAGCAGTTCTTC. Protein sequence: CSSSHGLAGGREQFF.

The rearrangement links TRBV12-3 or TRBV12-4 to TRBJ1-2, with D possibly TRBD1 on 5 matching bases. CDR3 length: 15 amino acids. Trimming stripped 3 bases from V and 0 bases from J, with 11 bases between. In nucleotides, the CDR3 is TGTGCCAGCAGTTTTCAGTGGGGGGCTAACTATGGCTACACCTTC. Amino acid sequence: CASSFQWGANYGYTF.

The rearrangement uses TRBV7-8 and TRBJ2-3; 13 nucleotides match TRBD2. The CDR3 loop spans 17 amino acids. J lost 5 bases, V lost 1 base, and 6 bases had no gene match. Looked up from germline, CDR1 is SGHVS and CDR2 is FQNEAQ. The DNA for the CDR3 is TGTGCCAGCAGCTTAGGAACTAGCGGGAGGGTTCGAGATACGCAGTATTTT. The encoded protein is CASSLGTSGRVRDTQYF.

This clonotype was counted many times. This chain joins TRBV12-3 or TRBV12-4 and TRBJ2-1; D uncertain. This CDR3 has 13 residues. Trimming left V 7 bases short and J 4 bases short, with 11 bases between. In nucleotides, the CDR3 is TGTGCCAGCACCCCAACGGGTTACAATGAGCAGTTCTTC. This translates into CASTPTGYNEQFF.

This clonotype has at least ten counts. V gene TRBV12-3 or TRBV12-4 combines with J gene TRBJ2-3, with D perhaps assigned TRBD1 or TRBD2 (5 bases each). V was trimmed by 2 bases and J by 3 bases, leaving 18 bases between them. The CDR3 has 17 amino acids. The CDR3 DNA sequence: TGTGCCAGCAGTTTACGGTCAGGGACCGTTAGGACAGATACGCAGTATTTT. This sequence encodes CASSLRSGTVRTDTQYF.

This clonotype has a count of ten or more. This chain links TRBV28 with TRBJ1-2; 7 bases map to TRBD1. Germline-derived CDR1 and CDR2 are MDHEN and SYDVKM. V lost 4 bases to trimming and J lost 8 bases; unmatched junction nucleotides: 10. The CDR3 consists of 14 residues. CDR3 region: CASSYYPGQVGYTF. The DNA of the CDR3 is TGTGCCAGCAGTTACTATCCCGGACAGGTCGGCTACACCTTC.

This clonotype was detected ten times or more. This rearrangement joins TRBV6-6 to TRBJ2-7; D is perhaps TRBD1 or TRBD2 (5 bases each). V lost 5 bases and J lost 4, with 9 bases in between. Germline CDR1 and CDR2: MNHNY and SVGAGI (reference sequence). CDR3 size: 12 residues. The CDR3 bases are TGTGCCAGCAGTGGGGGACGATACGAGCAGTACTTC. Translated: CASSGGRYEQYF.

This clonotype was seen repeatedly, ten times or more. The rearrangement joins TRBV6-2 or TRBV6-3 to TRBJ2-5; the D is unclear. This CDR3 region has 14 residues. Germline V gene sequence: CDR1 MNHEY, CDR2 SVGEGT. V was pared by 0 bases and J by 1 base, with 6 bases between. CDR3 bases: TGTGCCAGCAGTTACTCTACCCGCCAAGAGACCCAGTACTTC. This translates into CASSYSTRQETQYF.

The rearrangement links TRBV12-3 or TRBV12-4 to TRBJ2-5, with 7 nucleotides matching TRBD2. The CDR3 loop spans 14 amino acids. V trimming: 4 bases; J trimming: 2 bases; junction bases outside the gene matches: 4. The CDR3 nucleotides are TGTGCCAGCAGTTGGGGAGCGGGACAAGAGACCCAGTACTTC. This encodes CASSWGAGQETQYF.

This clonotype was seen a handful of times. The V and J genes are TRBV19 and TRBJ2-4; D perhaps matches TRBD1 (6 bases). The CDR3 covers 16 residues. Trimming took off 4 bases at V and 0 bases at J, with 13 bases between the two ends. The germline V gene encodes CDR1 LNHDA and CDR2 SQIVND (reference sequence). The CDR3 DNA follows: TGTGCCAGTAGTAATGGGGGCAGTTTAGCCAAAAACATTCAGTACTTC. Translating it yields CASSNGGSLAKNIQYF.

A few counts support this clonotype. CDR3 amino acids: CASQRTPNTGELFF. CDR3 DNA: TGTGCCAGCCAAAGGACGCCGAACACCGGGGAGCTGTTTTTT. This chain connects TRBV6-4 to TRBJ2-2; D is ambiguous. Germline values: CDR1 MRHNA, CDR2 SNTAGT. This CDR3 has 14 amino acids. Trimming took 8 bases from V and 0 from J, leaving 10 bases between them.

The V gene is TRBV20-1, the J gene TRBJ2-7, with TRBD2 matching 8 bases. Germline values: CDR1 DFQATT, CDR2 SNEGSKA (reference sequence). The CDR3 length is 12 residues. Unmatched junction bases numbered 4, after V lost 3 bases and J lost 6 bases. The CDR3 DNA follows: TGCAGTGCTAGGATTCGGGGGGGCGAGCAGTACTTC. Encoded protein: CSARIRGGEQYF.

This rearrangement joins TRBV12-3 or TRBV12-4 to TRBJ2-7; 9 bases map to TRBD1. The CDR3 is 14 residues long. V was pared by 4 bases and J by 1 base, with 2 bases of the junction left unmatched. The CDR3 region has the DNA TGTGCCAGCAGTTGGGACAGGGCTTCCTACGAGCAGTACTTC. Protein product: CASSWDRASYEQYF.

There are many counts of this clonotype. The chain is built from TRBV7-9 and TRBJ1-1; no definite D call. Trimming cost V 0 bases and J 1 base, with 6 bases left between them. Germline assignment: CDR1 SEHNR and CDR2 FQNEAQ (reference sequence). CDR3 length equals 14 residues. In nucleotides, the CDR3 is TGTGCCAGCAGCTTAGCCTTCGGGAACACTGAAGCTTTCTTT. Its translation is CASSLAFGNTEAFF.

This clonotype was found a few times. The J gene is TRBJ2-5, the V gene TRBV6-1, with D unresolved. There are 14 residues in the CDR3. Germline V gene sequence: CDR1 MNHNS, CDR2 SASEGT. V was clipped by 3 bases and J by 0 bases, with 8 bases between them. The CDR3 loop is CASSEQAYQETQYF. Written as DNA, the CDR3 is TGTGCCAGCAGTGAGCAAGCGTACCAAGAGACCCAGTACTTC.

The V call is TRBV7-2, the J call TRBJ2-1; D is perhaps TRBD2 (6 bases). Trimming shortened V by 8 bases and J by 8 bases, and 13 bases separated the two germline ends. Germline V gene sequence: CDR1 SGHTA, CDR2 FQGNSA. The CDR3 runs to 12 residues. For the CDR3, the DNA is TGTGCCAGCGGGAGGACCAACGATGAGCAGTTCTTC. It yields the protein CASGRTNDEQFF. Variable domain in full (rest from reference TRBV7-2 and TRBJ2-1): GAGVSQSPSNKVTEKGKDVELRCDPISGHTALYWYRQSLGQGLEFLIYFQGNSAPDKSGLPSDRFSAERTGGSVSTLTIQRTQQEDSAVYLCASGRTNDEQFFGPGTRLTVL.

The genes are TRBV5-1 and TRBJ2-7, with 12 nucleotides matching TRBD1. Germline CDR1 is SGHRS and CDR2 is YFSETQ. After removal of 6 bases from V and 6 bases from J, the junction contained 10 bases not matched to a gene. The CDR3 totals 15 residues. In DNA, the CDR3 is TGCGCCAGCACTATGGGACAGGGGGCCCCGATCGAGCAGTACTTC. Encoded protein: CASTMGQGAPIEQYF.

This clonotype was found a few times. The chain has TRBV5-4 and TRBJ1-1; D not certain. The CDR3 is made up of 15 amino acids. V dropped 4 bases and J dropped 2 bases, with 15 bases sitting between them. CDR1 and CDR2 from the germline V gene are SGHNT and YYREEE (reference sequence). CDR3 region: CASSPSLIVNTEAFF. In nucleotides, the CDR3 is TGTGCCAGCAGCCCCTCCCTTATTGTTAACACTGAAGCTTTCTTT.

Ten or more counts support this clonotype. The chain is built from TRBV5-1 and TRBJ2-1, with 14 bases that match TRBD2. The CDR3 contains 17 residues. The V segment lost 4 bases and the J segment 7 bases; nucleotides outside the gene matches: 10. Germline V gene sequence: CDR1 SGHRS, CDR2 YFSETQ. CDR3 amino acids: CASSAGGTSGSWNEQFF. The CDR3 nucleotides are TGCGCCAGCAGCGCCGGAGGGACTAGCGGGAGTTGGAATGAGCAGTTCTTC.

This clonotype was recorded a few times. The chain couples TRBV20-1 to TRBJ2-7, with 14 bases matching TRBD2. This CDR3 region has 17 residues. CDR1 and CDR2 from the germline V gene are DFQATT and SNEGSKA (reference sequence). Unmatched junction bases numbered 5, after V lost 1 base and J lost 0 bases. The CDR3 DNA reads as TGCAGTGCTAGAGGACTAGCGGGAGGGAAGCACTCCTACGAGCAGTACTTC. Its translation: CSARGLAGGKHSYEQYF.